This is a list of T cell receptor beta chains from one sample in a study of blood T cell repertoires in COVID-19. TCRdb's table, derived via immunoSEQ multiplex PCR, lists solely in-frame clones and lacks some. The sample records 200,000 to 300,000 clones, more than 80% being singletons. The sequencing sample was made of peripheral blood. Receptors originate from a woman of 80 years or more with COVID-19, enrolled during active disease. Both conserved end residues are part of each CDR3. Fields, in order: clone size, V gene, CDR3 protein. Part of the rows lack a size; the others show once, few, many or a class for expanded clones.

>once|TRBV30
CAWSISDNEQFF
>.|TRBV5-1
CASSYERQGATNEKLFF
>.|TRBV7-9
CASTLGAGGPQETQYF
>.|TRBV5-1
CASSGGTGTYEQYF
>.|TRBV5-6
CASSPNYFDEQFF
>.|TRBV9
CASSPRLAGVYSYNEQFF
>once|TRBV6-2/TRBV6-3
CASSTQGSSYNEQFF
>few|TRBV14
CASSRTGMRALTRESYEQYF
>.|TRBV18
CASSPRNWDSSSEAFF
>.|TRBV6-2/TRBV6-3
CASSDRDRGPLRGNQPQHF
>once|TRBV2
CASRLTAVYGYTF
>.|TRBV5-8
CASSTWTVNTEAFF
>.|TRBV28
CASSLQGRGFSGANVLTF
>.|TRBV2
CASRQGQANYGYTF
>.|TRBV27
CASSRWGEYQPQHF
>.|TRBV19
CASSPLAGVLDTQYF
>.|TRBV18
CASSPTSSGQKNQPQHF
>.|TRBV7-3
CASSLLAGAYNEQFF
>.|TRBV5-4
CASSPPDRDGYTF
>few|TRBV14
CASSLGLADEQYF
>once|TRBV4-1
CASSLKGASGFPDEQYF
>.|TRBV24-1
CATSDRLAAGELFF
>.|TRBV6-6
CASSPSGGGNTIYF
>.|TRBV12-5
CASGLGSGYGYTF
>.|TRBV21-1
CASSHGGGSSSGANVLTF
>.|TRBV3-1/TRBV3-2
CASSQGVAGTNEKLFF
>.|TRBV19
CASTLAPGGPQYF
>.|TRBV18
CASSSGTDTEAFF
>few|TRBV19
CASSRERDRDEQFF
>.|TRBV2
CASRVDSGGYNSPLHF
>.|TRBV3-1/TRBV3-2
CASSHPHGASGDIQYF
>.|TRBV5-6
CASSWDRGNYEQYF
>.|TRBV6-5
CASSYGHNNEKLFF